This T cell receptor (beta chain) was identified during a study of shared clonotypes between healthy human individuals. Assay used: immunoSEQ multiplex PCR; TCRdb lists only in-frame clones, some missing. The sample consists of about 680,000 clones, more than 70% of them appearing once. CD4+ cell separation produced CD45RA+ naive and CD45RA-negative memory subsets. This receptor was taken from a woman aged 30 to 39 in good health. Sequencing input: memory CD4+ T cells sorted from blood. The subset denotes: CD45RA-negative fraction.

CDR3 nucleotides: TGTGCCAGTAGGTTAACTACAGGGCAGGGTAAGGGCAGCAATCAGCCCCAGCATTTT. Amino acids: CASRLTTGQGKGSNQPQHF. This chain links TRBV19 with TRBJ1-5; D perhaps matches TRBD1 (6 bases). Trimming left V 6 bases short and J 1 base short, with 25 bases between. Per germline, CDR1 LNHDA and CDR2 SQIVND (reference sequence). This CDR3 contains 19 residues. Based on the CDR3 plus reference TRBV19 and TRBJ1-5, the full variable domain is DGGITQSPKYLFRKEGQNVTLSCEQNLNHDAMYWYRQDPGQGLRLIYYSQIVNDFQKGDIAEGYSVSREKKESFPLTVTSAQKNPTAFYLCASRLTTGQGKGSNQPQHFGDGTRLSIL.